The clone carrying this T cell receptor (beta chain) was detected many times. TCR beta CDR3 region amplification was performed from RNA transcripts. Using the HTBI primer set, a first-round RT-PCR was run on the TCR CDR3. TCRdb redid the calling of the multiplex PCR reads with MiXCR, one entry per CDR3 protein. Here the sample spans around 600,000 distinct CDR3 sequences, around 15% being singletons. The sample belongs to a study of T cells in Graves' hyperthyroidism and ophthalmopathy. CDR3 length: 15 residues. The ends lost 1 base at V and 4 bases at J; junction bases unmatched: 4. Germline CDR1 reads LGHDT; CDR2 reads YNNKEL (reference sequence).

The sample was blood. The gene calls are TRBV3-1 and TRBJ2-1; 7 nucleotides line up with TRBD2. The origin of this receptor is a woman aged 40 to 50 with Graves' ophthalmopathy. The CDR3 sequence: CASSQGTRGYNEQFF. CDR3 nucleotide sequence: TGTGCCAGCAGCCAAGGGACTAGAGGATACAATGAGCAGTTCTTC.